This T cell receptor (beta chain) is drawn from a study of cytomegalovirus exposure and HLA in healthy donors (dated by TCRdb to 2016 to 2017). About the study as a whole: In an earlier analysis of 587 of the donors, roughly 300 Gb of sequence data and approximately 120 million unique TCR beta sequences from roughly 180 million T cells were reported. An early release that covered 640 HLA-typed donors contained around 330 gigabases of sequencing data and around 85 million unique TCR sequences. Among the roughly 370 genotyped donors, 81% belonged to the genetic ancestry cluster associated with self-reported Caucasian donors. The study aimed to test whether signatures of past pathogen exposure could be identified by cataloging public T cell receptors. Using immunosequencing, the study profiled T cell repertoires from around 680 subjects and related those repertoires to cytomegalovirus serostatus. In addition to the first cohort of approximately 650 subjects, a separate validation cohort of over 90 different subjects was used. The study combined high-throughput TCR immunosequencing, statistical association of individual TCRs with disease status, and machine learning to predict cytomegalovirus infection status. A later analysis re-examined previously published TCR beta repertoires from 500 to 700 donors and added high-resolution HLA genotyping to investigate patterns of TCR occurrence. The later analysis used no new phenotypic data to find candidate immune exposures, relying instead on TCR beta sequences and their occurrence across donors. To decide whether each TCR beta V gene segment behaved as functional or pseudogenic, an earlier analysis of approximately 590 of the donors relied on high-throughput TCR beta sequencing. Alongside the repertoire data, information on donor age, sex, ethnicity and CMV serostatus was compiled. In a later genetic analysis, genome-wide SNP genotypes for about 55% of the roughly 700 donors were used, and that subset was treated as a discovery cohort. Every repertoire in the discovery cohort had been generated on one and the same sequencing platform. HLA typing covered class I and class II loci at four-digit resolution. Typing coverage differed by locus: A, B, C, DRB1 and DQB1 were typed in roughly 629-630 donors, DQA1 in 522, DPA1 in around 610, and DPB1 in 472. A handful of DR-DQ haplotypes were handled as single units for association and clustering because linkage in the cohort was strong. On average, roughly 250,000 unique TCR beta nucleotide sequences were sequenced per donor among fewer than 500 genotyped donors of the cohort, with roughly 20% of those sequences being non-productive.

The cohort comprised some 700 healthy bone marrow donors. At the time of sampling, all cohort members were nominally healthy, though unrecorded immune exposures were likely present. The donor tested CMV seronegative, placing the donor among the roughly 400 seronegative members of the cohort. Every donor gave a peripheral blood sample, and the peripheral blood mononuclear cells from that sample were used for TCR beta sequencing. Genomic DNA was extracted from the blood cell samples with the Qiagen DNeasy Blood Extraction Kit. This clone was observed a few times. The specificity of this receptor is unknown. Base quality data are lacking; no much larger clone is found one base away. Trimming removed 6 bases from V and 1 base from J; the gene matches leave 10 bases unexplained. CDR1 and CDR2 are read off the germline V gene as SGHRS and YFSETQ. From its cysteine to its phenylalanine, the CDR3 spans 17 amino acids. Only the CDR3 region is kept as DNA, spanning 51 bases read in frame from base 1.

Libraries were constructed by the immunoSEQ multiplex PCR assay. A mixture of 60 forward primers for TCR Vbeta segments and 13 reverse primers for TCR Jbeta segments was used in the multiplex PCR. A multiplex PCR assay on genomic DNA amplified the CDR3 region of rearranged TCR beta genes. The amplified TCR beta libraries were sequenced on the Illumina HiSeq System as 87-base-pair reads. The published analysis was carried out like this. Across the 700 or so repertoires, a later analysis counted 80 million or so unique TCR beta chains, around 10 million of which were shared by at least two donors. A nearest-neighbor algorithm error-corrected the raw reads and collapsed the reads into unique sequences, merging closely related sequences to remove PCR and sequencing errors. Alignment of CDR3 sequences to IMGT reference sequences was used to assign V, D and J gene segments. For a sequence to be retained, at least a six-nucleotide match to both a V gene segment and a J gene segment was required. A rearrangement counted as productive if the CDR3 had no stop codons and remained in frame with V and J, and every other rearrangement counted as non-productive. Following IMGT convention, CDR3 was defined as the stretch from the second conserved V-encoded cysteine up to the conserved J-encoded phenylalanine. The earlier analysis of approximately 500 of the donors excluded sequences that lacked an unambiguous match to a single V gene segment. An earlier analysis of fewer than 750 of the donors called V segments functional above 56.7% productive rearrangements and segregating when the between-donor standard deviation exceeded 5%. To diagnose cytomegalovirus status from the catalog of TCR beta chain sequences, a statistical classification framework was built. V and J gene assignment, in a later analysis, came from comparing TCR nucleotide sequences with IMGT/GENE-DB human TR gene sequences. The TCRdist pipeline was used in a later analysis to assign CDR3 sequences and most-parsimonious VDJ recombination scenarios. In a later analysis, every TCR beta chain was defined by the combination of its CDR3 amino acid sequence and its V-gene family, and reads without a unique V-gene family were dropped. To address suspected cross-contamination and a sequencing artifact, a later analysis removed several hundred highly shared, low-generation-probability nucleotide sequences. For each public chain, a later analysis derived a clonal expansion index from normalized ranks of inferred template counts within each repertoire. Generation probabilities in a later analysis came from a VDJ recombination model fitted to out-of-frame rearrangements, and those results were checked against IGoR. In a later analysis, hypergeometric tests were used to score TCR-TCR, TCR-HLA and TCR-CMV co-occurrence, with a repertoire-size bias correction applied to TCR pairs. In a later analysis, false discovery rates were estimated by permuting HLA or CMV assignments 20 times. A later analysis grouped co-occurring TCRs with DBSCAN, adding TCRdist sequence similarity when clustering within HLA-allele-positive subsets. For co-occurrence clustering, repertoires with fewer than 30,000 or more than 120,000 public chains were excluded, along with roughly five repertoires with anomalous nucleotide sharing. This immuneACCESS table, as held by TCRdb, lists in-frame sequences with V and J called but not all clones. Of the missing ones, under half trace to an unresolved V gene in checked studies; the others have no known cause. D and trimming come from the DNA, and the V and J calls and clone size come from that table. The sample has about 150,000 clones on record, roughly 70% of them singletons. About 6.4% of the sample is held by the ten biggest clonotypes.

Broad study findings and their caveats: In a later genetic analysis, a missense DCLRE1C variant was associated with V-gene and J-gene trimming of TCR beta chains, and the association was replicated in an independent cohort. According to a later analysis, most CMV-associated TCR beta chains appeared to be HLA-restricted, and the HLA associations seemed to be driven largely by CMV exposure. Correlated functional status among segregating V segments might reflect linkage disequilibrium, but an unknown experimental factor could not be ruled out. At a false discovery rate of 0.05, a later analysis linked 15,000 to 20,000 TCR beta sequences to specific HLA alleles. Cytomegalovirus status was reported to be diagnosed by the classifier with high specificity and sensitivity in both the original and validation cohorts. Most TCR sequences were seen in very few donors, while some public TCRs were found in many individuals. An earlier analysis of some 560 of the donors showed that most TCR beta V segments appeared in productive rearrangements either about 90% or about 30% of the time, which broadly matched IMGT annotations. In a later analysis, the rate of TCR association differed among HLA loci, with DRB1 alleles having the most associated TCRs and HLA-C alleles having the fewest. Because the 87-base-pair reads could not distinguish some IMGT-functional V segments, including TRBV6-2 and TRBV6-3, those segments were excluded. The authors suggested that the approach could potentially be extended to other disease states and immunological phenotypes. According to a later analysis, parvovirus B19, influenza, CMV and Epstein-Barr virus appeared linked to several top co-occurrence clusters. Because HLA typing was unavailable for some donors at each locus, only the typed subset was used in association tests. Compared with the approximately 720-donor mean, donors in an Asian-associated ancestry cluster had fewer N-insertions in productive TCRs, according to a later genetic analysis. Three of the identified cytomegalovirus-associated TCR beta chains were confirmed in vitro to be specific for cytomegalovirus antigens. Sequencing depth was assumed to be roughly uniform across donors in the presence/absence analyses, though that assumption may not hold. Because counts were too low, 15 to 20 rarely observed V segments, including chromosome 9 orphons, were excluded from the earlier analysis of a few hundred of the donors. In this cohort, only TCR beta chains were sequenced, and detectable features were limited by the absence of alpha or paired-chain data. The study listed 150 to 200 TCR beta chains as associated with cytomegalovirus. Compared with equally common non-associated chains, HLA-associated TCR beta chains in a later analysis were more clonally expanded and had lower generation probabilities. When HLA alleles, especially DR and DQ, strongly co-occurred, attributing TCR associations to individual alleles was difficult. A further reported finding was that TCR beta sequences accurately predicted the HLA-A and HLA-B alleles for most subjects in the first cohort. Immune exposure information for the cohort was limited to CMV serostatus. A cluster of highly shared sequence variants was judged likely to be a technical artifact of the sequencing pipeline.

The receptor's source is a man aged 25 to 45 in good health and CMV-seronegative. Rearrangement joined TRBV5-1 to TRBJ2-2, with 9 bases in between that match TRBD2. The source material was PBMCs. The CDR3 reads CASNGKGLAENTGELFF. Here is the DNA: TGCGCCAGCAACGGTAAGGGACTAGCTGAGAACACCGGGGAGCTGTTTTTT.